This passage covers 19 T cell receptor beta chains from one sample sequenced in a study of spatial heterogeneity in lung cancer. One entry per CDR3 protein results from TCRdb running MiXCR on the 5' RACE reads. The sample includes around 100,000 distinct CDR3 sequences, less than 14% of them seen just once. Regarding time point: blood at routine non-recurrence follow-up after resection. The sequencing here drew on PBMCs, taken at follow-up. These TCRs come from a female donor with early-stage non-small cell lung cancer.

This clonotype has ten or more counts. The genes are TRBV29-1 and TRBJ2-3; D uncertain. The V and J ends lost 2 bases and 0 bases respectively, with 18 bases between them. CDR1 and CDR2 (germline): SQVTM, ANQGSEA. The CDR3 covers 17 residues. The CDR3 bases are TGCAGCGTTGAAAATCCTAGTAGACGGGTTAGCACAGATACGCAGTATTTT. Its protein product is CSVENPSRRVSTDTQYF.

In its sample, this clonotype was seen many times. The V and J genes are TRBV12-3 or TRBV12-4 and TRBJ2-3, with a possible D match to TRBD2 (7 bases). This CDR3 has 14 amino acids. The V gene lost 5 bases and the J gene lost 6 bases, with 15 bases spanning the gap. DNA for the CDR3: TGTGCCAGCAGTAGGGGGGCGGGAGCGGATACGCAGTATTTT. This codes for CASSRGAGADTQYF.

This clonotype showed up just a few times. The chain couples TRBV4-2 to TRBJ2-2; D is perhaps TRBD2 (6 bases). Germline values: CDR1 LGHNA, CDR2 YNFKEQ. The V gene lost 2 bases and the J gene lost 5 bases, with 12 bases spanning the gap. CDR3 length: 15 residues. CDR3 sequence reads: CASSQFGTATGELFF. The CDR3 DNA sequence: TGTGCCAGCAGCCAATTCGGGACTGCTACCGGGGAGCTGTTTTTT.

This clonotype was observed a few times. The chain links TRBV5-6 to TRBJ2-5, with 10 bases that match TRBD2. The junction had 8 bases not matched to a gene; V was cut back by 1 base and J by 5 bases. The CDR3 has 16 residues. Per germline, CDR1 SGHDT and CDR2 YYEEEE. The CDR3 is CASSLTSGIITETQYF. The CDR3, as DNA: TGTGCCAGCAGCTTGACTAGCGGGATAATAACGGAGACCCAGTACTTC.

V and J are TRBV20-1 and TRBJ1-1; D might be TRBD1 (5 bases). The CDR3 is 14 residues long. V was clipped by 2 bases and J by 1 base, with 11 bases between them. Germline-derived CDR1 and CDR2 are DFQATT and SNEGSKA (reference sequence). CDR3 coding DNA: TGCAGTGCTAGAAAAGGGGCACAGAACACTGAAGCTTTCTTT. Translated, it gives CSARKGAQNTEAFF.

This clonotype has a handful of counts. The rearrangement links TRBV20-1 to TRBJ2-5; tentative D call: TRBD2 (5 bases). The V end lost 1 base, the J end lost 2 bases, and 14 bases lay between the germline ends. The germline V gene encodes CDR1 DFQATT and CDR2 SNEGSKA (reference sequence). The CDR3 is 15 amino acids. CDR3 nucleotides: TGCAGTGCTAGAGTACCCGGGATCCGTCAAGAGACCCAGTACTTC. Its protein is CSARVPGIRQETQYF.

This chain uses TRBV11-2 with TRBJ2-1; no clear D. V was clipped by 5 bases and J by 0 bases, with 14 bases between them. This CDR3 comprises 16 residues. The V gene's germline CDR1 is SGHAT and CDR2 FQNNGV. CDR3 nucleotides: TGTGCCAGCAGCCCCCGTCCGGAAACCTCCTACAATGAGCAGTTCTTC. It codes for CASSPRPETSYNEQFF.

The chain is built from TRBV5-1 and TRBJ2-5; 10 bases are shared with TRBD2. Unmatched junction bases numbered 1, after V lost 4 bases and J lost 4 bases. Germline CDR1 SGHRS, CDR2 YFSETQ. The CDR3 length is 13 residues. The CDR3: CASSRLAGETQYF. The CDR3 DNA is TGCGCCAGCAGCCGACTAGCGGGAGAGACCCAGTACTTC.

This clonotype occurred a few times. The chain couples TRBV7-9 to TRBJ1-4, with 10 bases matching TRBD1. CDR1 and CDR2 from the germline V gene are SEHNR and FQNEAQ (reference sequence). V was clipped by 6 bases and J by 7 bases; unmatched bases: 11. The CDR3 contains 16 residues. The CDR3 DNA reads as TGTGCCAGCAGATCAAAGGCGGGACAGGGGCGTGAAAAACTGTTTTTT. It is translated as CASRSKAGQGREKLFF.

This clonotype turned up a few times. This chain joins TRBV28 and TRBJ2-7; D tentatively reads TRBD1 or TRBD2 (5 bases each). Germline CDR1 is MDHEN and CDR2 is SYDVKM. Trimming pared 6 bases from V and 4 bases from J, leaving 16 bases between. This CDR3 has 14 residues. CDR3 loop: CASRGNWGSYEQYF. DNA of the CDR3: TGTGCCAGCAGGGGGAATTGGGGGAGTTACGAGCAGTACTTC. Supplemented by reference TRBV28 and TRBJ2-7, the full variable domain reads DVKVTQSSRYLVKRTGEKVFLECVQDMDHENMFWYRQDPGLGLRLIYFSYDVKMKEKGDIPEGYSVSREKKERFSLILESASTNQTSMYLCASRGNWGSYEQYFGPGTRLTVT.

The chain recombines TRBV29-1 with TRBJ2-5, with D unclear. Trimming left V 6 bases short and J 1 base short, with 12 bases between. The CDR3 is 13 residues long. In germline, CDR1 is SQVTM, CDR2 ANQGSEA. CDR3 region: CSVVRHRQETQYF. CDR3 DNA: TGCAGCGTGGTTAGACACCGCCAAGAGACCCAGTACTTC.

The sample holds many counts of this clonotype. The CDR3: CASSQDENQPQHF. The CDR3, as DNA: TGCGCCAGCAGCCAAGATGAGAATCAGCCCCAGCATTTT. The gene calls are TRBV4-3 and TRBJ1-5, with D uncertain. This CDR3 spans 13 amino acids. Germline CDR1 and CDR2: LGHNA and YSLEER. Trimming stripped 0 bases from V and 4 bases from J, with 4 bases between.

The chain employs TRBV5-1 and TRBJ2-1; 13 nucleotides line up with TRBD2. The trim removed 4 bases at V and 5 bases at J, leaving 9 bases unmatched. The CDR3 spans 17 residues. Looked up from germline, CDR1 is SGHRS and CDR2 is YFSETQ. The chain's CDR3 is CASSRETSGRSNNEQFF. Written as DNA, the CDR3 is TGCGCCAGCAGCCGGGAGACTAGCGGGAGGTCTAACAATGAGCAGTTCTTC.

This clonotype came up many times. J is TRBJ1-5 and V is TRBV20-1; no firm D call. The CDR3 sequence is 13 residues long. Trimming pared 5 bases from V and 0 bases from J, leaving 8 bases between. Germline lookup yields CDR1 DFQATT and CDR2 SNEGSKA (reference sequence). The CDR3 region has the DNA TGCAGTGCTCTCCGGGGTAGCAATCAGCCCCAGCATTTT. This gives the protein CSALRGSNQPQHF.

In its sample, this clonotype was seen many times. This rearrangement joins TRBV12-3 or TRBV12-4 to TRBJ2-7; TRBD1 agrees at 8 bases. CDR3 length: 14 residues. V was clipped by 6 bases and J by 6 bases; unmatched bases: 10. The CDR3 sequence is CASSKDRGPGEQYF. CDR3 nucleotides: TGTGCCAGCAGCAAAGACAGGGGACCGGGCGAGCAGTACTTC.

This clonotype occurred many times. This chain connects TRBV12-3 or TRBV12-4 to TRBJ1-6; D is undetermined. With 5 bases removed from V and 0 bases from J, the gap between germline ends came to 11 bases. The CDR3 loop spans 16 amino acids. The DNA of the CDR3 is TGTGCCAGCAGTAACCGACTGAGCTCCTATAATTCACCCCTCCACTTT. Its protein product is CASSNRLSSYNSPLHF.

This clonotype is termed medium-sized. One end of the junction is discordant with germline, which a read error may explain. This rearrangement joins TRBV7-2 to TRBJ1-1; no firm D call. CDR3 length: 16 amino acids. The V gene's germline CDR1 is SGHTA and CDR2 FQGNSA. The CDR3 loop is CASSVAGLRMNTEAFF. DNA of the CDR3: TGTGCCAGCAGCGTAGCAGGATTGAGGATGAACACTGAAGCTTTCTTT. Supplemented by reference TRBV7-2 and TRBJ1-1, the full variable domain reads GAGVSQSPSNKVTEKGKDVELRCDPISGHTALYWYRQSLGQGLEFLIYFQGNSAPDKSGLPSDRFSAERTGGSVSTLTIQRTQQEDSAVYLCASSVAGLRMNTEAFFGQGTRLTVV.

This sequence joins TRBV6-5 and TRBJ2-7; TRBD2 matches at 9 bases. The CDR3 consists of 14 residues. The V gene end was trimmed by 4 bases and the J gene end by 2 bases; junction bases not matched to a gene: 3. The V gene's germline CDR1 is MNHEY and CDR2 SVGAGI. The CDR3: CASSSSGTTYEQYV. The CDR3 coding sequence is TGTGCCAGCAGTTCTAGCGGGACAACCTACGAGCAGTACGTC.

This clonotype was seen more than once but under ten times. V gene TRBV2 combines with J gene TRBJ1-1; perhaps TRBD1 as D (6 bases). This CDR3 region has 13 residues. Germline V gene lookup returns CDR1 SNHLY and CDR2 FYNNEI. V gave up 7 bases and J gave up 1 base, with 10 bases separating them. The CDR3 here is CASKGHPNTEAFF. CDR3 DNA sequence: TGTGCCAGCAAGGGACACCCGAACACTGAAGCTTTCTTT.